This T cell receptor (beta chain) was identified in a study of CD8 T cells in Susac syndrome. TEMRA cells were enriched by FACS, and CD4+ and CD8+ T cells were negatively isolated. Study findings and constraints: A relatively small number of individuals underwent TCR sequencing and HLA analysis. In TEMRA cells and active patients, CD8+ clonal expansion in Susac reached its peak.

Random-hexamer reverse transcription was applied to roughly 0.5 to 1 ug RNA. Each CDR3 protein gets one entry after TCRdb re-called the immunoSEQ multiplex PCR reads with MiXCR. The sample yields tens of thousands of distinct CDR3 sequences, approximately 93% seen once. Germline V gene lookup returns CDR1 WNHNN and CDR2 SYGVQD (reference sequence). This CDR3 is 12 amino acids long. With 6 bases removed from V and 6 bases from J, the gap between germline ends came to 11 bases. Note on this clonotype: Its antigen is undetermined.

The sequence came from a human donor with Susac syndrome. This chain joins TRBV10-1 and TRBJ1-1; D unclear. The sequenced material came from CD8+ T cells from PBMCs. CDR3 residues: CASRNGMAEAFF. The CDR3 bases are TGCGCCAGCAGGAACGGGATGGCTGAAGCTTTCTTT.